This entry features one T cell receptor (beta chain) sequence. Reverse transcribed after extraction, RNA yielded cDNA as the sequencing template. TCRdb's table, derived via immunoSEQ multiplex PCR, lists solely in-frame clones and lacks some. The sample contains 130,000 or so clones, approximately 90% of which appear only once. The data stem from a study of CD8+ T cells in alopecia areata. Germline V CDR1 and CDR2: SQVTM, ANQGSEA. V gave up 3 bases and J gave up 4 bases, with 6 bases separating them. The CDR3 covers 11 residues. As to treatment: oral pan-JAK inhibitor, 5-10 mg twice daily. This material consisted of CD8+ T cells sorted from blood, taken at week 4, from a patient treated with tofacitinib. The chain couples TRBV29-1 to TRBJ1-1; D not certain. The clonotype was recovered from a human donor with alopecia areata. DNA of the CDR3: TGCAGCGTTGAGGGGAGCACTGAAGCTTTCTTT. Its protein product is CSVEGSTEAFF.